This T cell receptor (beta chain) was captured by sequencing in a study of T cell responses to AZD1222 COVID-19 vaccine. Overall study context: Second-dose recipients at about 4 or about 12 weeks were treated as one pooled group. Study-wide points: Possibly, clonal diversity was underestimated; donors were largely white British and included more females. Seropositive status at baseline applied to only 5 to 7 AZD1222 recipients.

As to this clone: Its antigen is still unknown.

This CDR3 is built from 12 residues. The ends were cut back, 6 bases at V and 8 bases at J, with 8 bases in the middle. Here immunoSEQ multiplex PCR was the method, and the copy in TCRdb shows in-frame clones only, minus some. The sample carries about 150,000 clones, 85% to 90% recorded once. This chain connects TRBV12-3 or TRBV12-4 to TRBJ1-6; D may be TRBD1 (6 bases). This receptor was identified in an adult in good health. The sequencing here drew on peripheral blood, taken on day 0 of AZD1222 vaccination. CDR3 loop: CASRAGDSPLHF. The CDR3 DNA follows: TGTGCCAGCAGGGCAGGGGATTCACCCCTCCACTTT.